The sequence of this T cell receptor beta chain was determined in a study of T-cell reconstitution after alpha-beta-depleted transplantation in children. Study observations and caveats: Expanded graft clones, several hundred of them, were reportedly the source of alpha-beta T cells about two months after transplant.

Unique molecular identifiers were used to barcode this TCRbeta library. One entry per CDR3 protein, called by TCRdb with MiXCR from the PCR reads. The sample comprises 670,000 or so distinct CDR3 sequences, over 10% of which are singletons, and 0.79% rests with the top ten. This clonotype was seen a few times. Antigen specificity is unknown. The input for sequencing was PBMCs, taken before TCRalphabeta/CD19-depleted stem cell transplant. The source of this sequence is a girl aged 2-10 years with congenital amegakaryocytic thrombocytopenia, due to receive a stem cell transplant.

In nucleotides, the CDR3 is TGTGCCAGCAGTCCAAGACTCTATCCGGACCCGTCATGGGCCCAAGAGACCCAGTACTTC. Translation: CASSPRLYPDPSWAQETQYF. J is TRBJ2-5 and V is TRBV28; no definite D call. CDR3 length: 20 amino acids. The germline V and J ends were trimmed by 5 bases and 1 base, with 29 bases remaining between them. CDR1 and CDR2 from the germline V gene are MDHEN and SYDVKM. The full variable domain, with the rest looked up from reference TRBV28 and TRBJ2-5, is DVKVTQSSRYLVKRTGEKVFLECVQDMDHENMFWYRQDPGLGLRLIYFSYDVKMKEKGDIPEGYSVSREKKERFSLILESASTNQTSMYLCASSPRLYPDPSWAQETQYFGPGTRLLVL.